A selection of T cell receptor beta chains follows, all from one sample in a study of Ad26.COV2.S vaccination and SARS-CoV-2 variants. TCRdb's table, derived via immunoSEQ multiplex PCR, lists solely in-frame clones and lacks some. This sample carries about 380,000 clones, 83% of them seen once, and the ten largest clones take about 8%. This specimen consisted of peripheral blood, obtained in a trial of Ad26.COV2.S vaccine versus placebo. Receptors were obtained from a person between 18 and 59 years old who received the Ad26.COV2.S COVID-19 vaccine or a placebo. The CDR3 runs from the conserved cysteine through the conserved F or W. D genes are given only for firm matches. Clone size is stated in some rows and not others, as once, few, many or a class when expanded.

D gene: TRBD2
J gene: TRBJ2-7
V gene: TRBV4-1
clone size: NA
CDR3 protein: CASSQPGTSGNTYEQYF
CDR3 DNA: TGCGCCAGCAGCCAACCCGGGACTAGCGGGAATACCTACGAGCAGTACTTC

D gene: NA
J gene: TRBJ1-2
V gene: TRBV10-1
clone size: few
CDR3 protein: CAKTGCVNYGYTF
CDR3 DNA: TGCGCCAAGACAGGTTGTGTGAACTATGGCTACACCTTC

D gene: NA
J gene: TRBJ2-7
V gene: TRBV5-1
clone size: NA
CDR3 protein: CASRIEPFASYEQYF
CDR3 DNA: TGCGCCAGCAGAATAGAACCCTTTGCTTCCTACGAGCAGTACTTC

D gene: NA
J gene: TRBJ1-2
V gene: TRBV6-6
clone size: NA
CDR3 protein: CATLLRGGYTF
CDR3 DNA: TGTGCCACCCTGTTGCGGGGGGGCTACACCTTC

D gene: NA
J gene: TRBJ2-3
V gene: TRBV11-2
clone size: NA
CDR3 protein: CASSLVGGATDTQYF
CDR3 DNA: TGTGCCAGCAGCTTAGTTGGGGGGGCCACAGATACGCAGTATTTT

D gene: TRBD2
J gene: TRBJ2-1
V gene: TRBV18
clone size: NA
CDR3 protein: CASSPGAGAQDEQFF
CDR3 DNA: TGTGCCAGCTCACCGGGAGCGGGGGCGCAAGATGAGCAGTTCTTC

D gene: NA
J gene: TRBJ1-5
V gene: TRBV18
clone size: few
CDR3 protein: CASSGDSNQPQHF
CDR3 DNA: TGTGCCAGCTCAGGGGATAGCAATCAGCCCCAGCATTTT

D gene: NA
J gene: TRBJ2-7
V gene: TRBV19
clone size: NA
CDR3 protein: CASSYKNNYEQYF
CDR3 DNA: TGTGCCAGTAGCTATAAGAACAACTACGAGCAGTACTTC

D gene: NA
J gene: TRBJ2-3
V gene: TRBV6-2/TRBV6-3
clone size: NA
CDR3 protein: CASSPLGAATSTDTQYF
CDR3 DNA: TGTGCCAGCAGCCCCCTGGGGGCGGCGACTAGCACAGATACGCAGTATTTT

D gene: TRBD1
J gene: TRBJ1-2
V gene: TRBV4-1
clone size: NA
CDR3 protein: CASSSRDSYGYTF
CDR3 DNA: TGCGCCAGCAGCAGCCGGGACAGCTATGGCTACACCTTC

D gene: TRBD1
J gene: TRBJ1-1
V gene: TRBV7-3
clone size: once
CDR3 protein: CASSVTGVGTEAFF
CDR3 DNA: TGTGCCAGCAGCGTGACAGGGGTGGGAACTGAAGCTTTCTTT

D gene: NA
J gene: TRBJ1-5
V gene: TRBV18
clone size: NA
CDR3 protein: CASSPRHVGQYQPQHF
CDR3 DNA: TGTGCCAGCTCACCCAGACATGTTGGTCAGTATCAGCCCCAGCATTTT

D gene: TRBD1
J gene: TRBJ1-1
V gene: TRBV6-6
clone size: NA
CDR3 protein: CASSADRGRVAFF
CDR3 DNA: TGTGCCAGCAGCGCGGACAGGGGGCGCGTCGCTTTCTTT

D gene: NA
J gene: TRBJ1-2
V gene: TRBV12-3/TRBV12-4
clone size: NA
CDR3 protein: CASSLDINLGYTF
CDR3 DNA: TGTGCCAGCAGTTTAGATATAAATTTAGGCTACACCTTC

D gene: NA
J gene: TRBJ1-4
V gene: TRBV4-1
clone size: NA
CDR3 protein: CASSRPREKLFF
CDR3 DNA: TGCGCCAGCAGCCGCCCGCGAGAAAAACTGTTTTTT

D gene: NA
J gene: TRBJ1-1
V gene: TRBV18
clone size: once
CDR3 protein: CASSGATNTEAFF
CDR3 DNA: TGTGCCAGCTCTGGGGCCACGAACACTGAAGCTTTCTTT

D gene: NA
J gene: TRBJ2-3
V gene: TRBV7-3
clone size: once
CDR3 protein: CASSLLVTDTQYF
CDR3 DNA: TGTGCCAGCAGCTTATTAGTGACAGATACGCAGTATTTT

D gene: NA
J gene: TRBJ1-2
V gene: TRBV27
clone size: NA
CDR3 protein: CASSPSTGLYYGYTF
CDR3 DNA: TGTGCCAGCAGTCCGTCAACAGGCCTCTACTATGGCTACACCTTC

D gene: NA
J gene: TRBJ2-5
V gene: TRBV12-3/TRBV12-4
clone size: once
CDR3 protein: CASSWGLKTQYF
CDR3 DNA: TGTGCCAGCAGTTGGGGGCTCAAGACCCAGTACTTC

D gene: NA
J gene: TRBJ1-2
V gene: TRBV19
clone size: NA
CDR3 protein: CASSIGANYGYTF
CDR3 DNA: TGTGCCAGTAGTATAGGAGCTAACTATGGCTACACCTTC

D gene: NA
J gene: TRBJ1-5
V gene: TRBV7-2
clone size: few
CDR3 protein: CASSLGGGRQPQHF
CDR3 DNA: TGTGCCAGCAGCTTAGGAGGGGGAAGACAGCCCCAGCATTTT

D gene: TRBD1
J gene: TRBJ1-2
V gene: TRBV5-1
clone size: NA
CDR3 protein: CASSLFTRQGGSGYTF
CDR3 DNA: TGCGCCAGCAGCTTATTCACTCGACAGGGGGGAAGTGGCTACACCTTC

D gene: TRBD1
J gene: TRBJ2-7
V gene: TRBV27
clone size: few
CDR3 protein: CASSSRQGPLEQYF
CDR3 DNA: TGTGCCAGCAGTTCTCGACAGGGCCCCCTCGAGCAGTACTTC

D gene: NA
J gene: TRBJ1-4
V gene: TRBV6-5
clone size: NA
CDR3 protein: CASSPRSLHGGLFF
CDR3 DNA: TGTGCCAGCAGCCCCCGATCCCTCCACGGGGGACTGTTTTTT

D gene: NA
J gene: TRBJ1-1
V gene: TRBV4-1
clone size: NA
CDR3 protein: CASSQDLDTTTEAFF
CDR3 DNA: TGCGCCAGCAGCCAAGATCTGGACACGACCACTGAAGCTTTCTTT

D gene: TRBD1
J gene: TRBJ2-7
V gene: TRBV6-5
clone size: NA
CDR3 protein: CASSYSQGVKPYEQYF
CDR3 DNA: TGTGCCAGCAGTTACTCGCAGGGGGTAAAGCCCTACGAGCAGTACTTC

D gene: TRBD1
J gene: TRBJ1-5
V gene: TRBV7-9
clone size: few
CDR3 protein: CASSAYRGQSNQPQHF
CDR3 DNA: TGTGCCAGCAGCGCATACAGGGGGCAAAGCAATCAGCCCCAGCATTTT

D gene: TRBD2
J gene: TRBJ2-5
V gene: TRBV5-1
clone size: NA
CDR3 protein: CASSFIAGAGETQYF
CDR3 DNA: TGCGCCAGCAGCTTTATAGCGGGAGCTGGAGAGACCCAGTACTTC